The 24 T cell receptor beta chains in this list originate from one sample, sequenced in a study of cytomegalovirus exposure and HLA in healthy donors. In the PCR, 60 Vbeta and 13 Jbeta primers were used. TCRdb's table, derived via immunoSEQ multiplex PCR, lists solely in-frame clones and lacks some. The table shows about 130,000 clones, with 75% to 85% occurring only once. Sequenced: PBMCs. The receptors here all came from a man aged 25 to 40 in good health and CMV-seropositive.

In this sample, this clone turned up a few times. The CDR3 region has the DNA TGTGCCAGCAGCACCATACTAGCCCGGGTATTGAATGAGCAGTTCTTC. Protein sequence: CASSTILARVLNEQFF. The chain employs TRBV11-2 and TRBJ2-1, with D possibly being TRBD2 (6 bases). The CDR3 length is 16 residues. V was shortened by 5 bases and J by 7 bases, with 21 bases between the two germline ends. The V gene's germline CDR1 is SGHAT and CDR2 FQNNGV.

The V call is TRBV19, the J call TRBJ1-2; D is uncertain. Trimming cost V 3 bases and J 7 bases, with 12 bases left between them. The CDR3 is made up of 13 amino acids. Germline values: CDR1 LNHDA, CDR2 SQIVND (reference sequence). CDR3 nucleotides: TGTGCCAGTAGTATTACCGTCGGTTCTGGCTACACCTTC. It codes for CASSITVGSGYTF.

The rearrangement joins TRBV6-1 to TRBJ2-7; no definite D call. The V and J ends lost 3 bases and 0 bases respectively, with 12 bases between them. CDR3 length: 15 residues. Germline V lookup: CDR1 MNHNS, CDR2 SASEGT. The CDR3 nucleotides read TGTGCCAGCAGTGATGATACTTCAGGCTCCTACGAGCAGTACTTC. Its protein is CASSDDTSGSYEQYF.

This chain links TRBV6-6 with TRBJ1-1; 7 bases match TRBD1. Germline-derived CDR1 and CDR2 are MNHNY and SVGAGI (reference sequence). Trimming at V came to 6 bases and at J to 1 base, leaving 11 bases not matched to a gene. CDR3 length: 16 amino acids. This chain's CDR3 is CASSLTMTGRNTEAFF. The CDR3 bases are TGTGCCAGCAGCCTAACTATGACAGGGAGGAACACTGAAGCTTTCTTT.

The V and J genes are TRBV9 and TRBJ1-6; 8 nucleotides align to TRBD1. Germline trimming cut 1 base from V and 15 bases from J; bases unmatched to any gene: 6. Germline assignment: CDR1 SGDLS and CDR2 YYNGEE. The CDR3 spans 13 residues. The CDR3 coding sequence is TGTGCCAGCAGCGTAACCCCGGACAGGGACCTCCACTTT. Translation gives CASSVTPDRDLHF.

In its sample, this clone was seen a few times. The chain carries TRBV2 and TRBJ1-5, with 7 bases fitting TRBD1. Germline assignment: CDR1 SNHLY and CDR2 FYNNEI. This CDR3 region has 13 residues. The J segment lost 6 bases and the V segment lost 6 bases, leaving 5 bases of the junction unmatched. This CDR3 is CASRDRVAQPQHF. The CDR3, as DNA: TGTGCCAGCAGAGACAGGGTTGCTCAGCCCCAGCATTTT.

The chain is built from TRBV29-1 and TRBJ2-7, with D possibly being TRBD2 (7 bases). Trimming took off 5 bases at V and 5 bases at J, with 19 bases between the two ends. The CDR3 totals 14 residues. Germline loops: CDR1 SQVTM, CDR2 ANQGSEA. The CDR3 DNA sequence: TGCAGCGTTAAACCGAGGGGGGGAGTCCACGAGCAGTACTTC. Protein: CSVKPRGGVHEQYF.

This clone was observed a handful of times. This CDR3 is also generated by other DNA sequences in the sample. The chain uses TRBV6-5 and TRBJ1-2; no clear D. Trimming cost V 9 bases and J 2 bases, with 10 bases left between them. Germline CDR1 MNHEY, CDR2 SVGAGI. This CDR3 has 12 amino acids. CDR3 in DNA: TGTGCCAGTCGGGAGAAGAACTATGGCTACACCTTC. Translated: CASREKNYGYTF.

This clone was detected only a few times. The CDR3 sequence is CASSLGGLNSPLHF. CDR3 nucleotides: TGTGCCAGCAGTTTGGGGGGGCTGAATTCACCCCTCCACTTT. The rearrangement uses TRBV27 and TRBJ1-6; possibly TRBD1 for D (6 bases). Trimming took 3 bases from V and 7 from J, leaving 10 bases between them. The V gene's germline CDR1 is MNHEY and CDR2 SMNVEV (reference sequence). The CDR3 spans 14 residues.

This clone came up once. The rearrangement joins TRBV9 to TRBJ2-3, with 7 positions matching TRBD1. With V trimmed by 3 bases and J by 0 bases, 7 bases remained unmatched. The CDR3 is made up of 16 amino acids. Germline loops: CDR1 SGDLS, CDR2 YYNGEE. The CDR3 sequence: CASSAPTGASTDTQYF. The CDR3 DNA follows: TGTGCCAGCAGCGCGCCCACAGGGGCAAGCACAGATACGCAGTATTTT. Supplemented by reference TRBV9 and TRBJ2-3, the full variable domain reads DSGVTQTPKHLITATGQRVTLRCSPRSGDLSVYWYQQSLDQGLQFLIQYYNGEERAKGNILERFSAQQFPDLHSELNLSSLELGDSALYFCASSAPTGASTDTQYFGPGTRLTVL.

The chain employs TRBV2 and TRBJ1-1; D possibly corresponds to TRBD1 (6 bases). Looked up from germline, CDR1 is SNHLY and CDR2 is FYNNEI. V lost 2 bases and J 5 bases, leaving 21 bases between the germline ends. The CDR3 covers 17 residues. CDR3 bases: TGTGCCAGCAGTGAAACCGGGGGGGCCCTGGAGGAGACTGAAGCTTTCTTT. Its translation: CASSETGGALEETEAFF.

The chain combines TRBV27 with TRBJ2-3; TRBD2 aligns across 12 bases. Losses at the gene ends were 3 bases for V and 3 bases for J; bases not matched to a gene: 7. The CDR3 totals 17 residues. The V gene's germline CDR1 is MNHEY and CDR2 SMNVEV (reference sequence). The CDR3, as DNA: TGTGCCAGCAGTTTTATTACTAGCGGGGGGCCTACAGATACGCAGTATTTT. Translating gives CASSFITSGGPTDTQYF.

The rearrangement uses TRBV30 and TRBJ2-2; 10 nucleotides align to TRBD1. CDR1 is GTSNPN and CDR2 is SVGIG in the germline V gene (reference sequence). J lost 6 bases, V lost 4 bases, and 5 bases had no gene match. The CDR3 consists of 14 residues. The CDR3 nucleotides are TGTGCCTGGAAATGGACAGGGGGGGCCGGGGAGCTGTTTTTT. As protein: CAWKWTGGAGELFF.

The chain couples TRBV7-3 to TRBJ1-3; D uncertain. CDR3 size: 13 residues. The V end was cut by 5 bases, the J end by 2 bases, with 7 bases between. CDR1 is SGHTA, CDR2 FQGTGA, per germline. CDR3 DNA sequence: TGTGCCAGCAGCGAAAGCCCTGGAAACACCATATATTTT. Encoded protein: CASSESPGNTIYF.

The V call is TRBV6-1, the J call TRBJ1-1; maybe TRBD1 (6 bases). Deletions cut 3 bases from V and 3 bases from J, with 14 bases between. The CDR3 totals 15 residues. From germline, CDR1 is MNHNS and CDR2 SASEGT. In nucleotides, the CDR3 is TGTGCCAGCAGTGAGTTAAGAGGGGGAGACACTGAAGCTTTCTTT. Amino acid sequence: CASSELRGGDTEAFF.

The rearrangement uses TRBV7-9 and TRBJ1-1; D may be TRBD1 (6 bases). V lost 5 bases and J 6 bases, leaving 13 bases between the germline ends. This CDR3 contains 13 residues. The germline CDR1 and CDR2 sequences are SEHNR and FQNEAQ (reference sequence). The CDR3 DNA reads as TGTGCCAGCAGCCAGTATCGGACAGCTGAAGCTTTCTTT. Protein sequence: CASSQYRTAEAFF. The full variable domain, rest sourced from reference TRBV7-9 and TRBJ1-1, is DTGVSQNPRHKITKRGQNVTFRCDPISEHNRLYWYRQTLGQGPEFLTYFQNEAQLEKSRLLSDRFSAERPKGSFSTLEIQRTEQGDSAMYLCASSQYRTAEAFFGQGTRLTVV.

The chain combines TRBV25-1 with TRBJ1-6; D is uncertain. Germline V gene sequence: CDR1 MGHDK, CDR2 SYGVNS. The length of the CDR3 is 15 residues. V was pared by 8 bases and J by 9 bases, with 20 bases between. The CDR3 DNA reads as TGTGCCAGCGGAACGGGCTCCGGGATGGGTTCACCCCTCCACTTT. Protein sequence: CASGTGSGMGSPLHF.

The V and J genes are TRBV23-1 and TRBJ2-7, with 8 positions matching TRBD2. TRBV23-1 is recorded as an ORF, its role being uncertain. The CDR3 has 17 amino acids. The V segment lost 3 bases and the J segment 6 bases; nucleotides outside the gene matches: 16. The DNA for the CDR3 is TGCGCCAGCAGTCACTTCGGGGGGGAGGGGCCTTCCGCCGAGCAGTACTTC. Protein product: CASSHFGGEGPSAEQYF.

The chain employs TRBV4-2 and TRBJ2-1; 9 bases fit TRBD2. CDR1 and CDR2 (germline): LGHNA, YNFKEQ. Trimming took 4 bases from V and 6 from J; bases not matched to a gene: 10. The CDR3 extends over 16 amino acids. CDR3 sequence (DNA): TGTGCCAGCAGCCCAAGCGAGGCGGGGGGGCTCAATGAGCAGTTCTTC. It encodes CASSPSEAGGLNEQFF.

J is TRBJ1-1 and V is TRBV30; 7 nucleotides align to TRBD1. This CDR3 is 14 amino acids long. The V segment lost 0 bases and the J segment 8 bases; nucleotides outside the gene matches: 9. Germline V gene lookup returns CDR1 GTSNPN and CDR2 SVGIG (reference sequence). In nucleotides, the CDR3 is TGTGCCTGGAGTGTACCCTTCCGGGACAGAGAAGCTTTCTTT. This encodes CAWSVPFRDREAFF.

In its sample, this clone was seen a few times. The chain is built from TRBV6-6 and TRBJ1-4, with a weak D call TRBD1 (5 bases). Looked up from germline, CDR1 is MNHNY and CDR2 is SVGAGI (reference sequence). Deletions cut 3 bases from V and 2 bases from J, with 7 bases between. CDR3 length: 14 residues. This CDR3 reads CASSYGGTNEKLFF. As DNA, the CDR3 is TGTGCCAGCAGTTATGGGGGGACTAATGAAAAACTGTTTTTT.

The V and J genes are TRBV5-1 and TRBJ2-3; 10 bases fit TRBD2. The germline gives CDR1 SGHRS, CDR2 YFSETQ. The trim removed 4 bases at V and 4 bases at J, leaving 3 bases unmatched. CDR3 length: 14 amino acids. The CDR3 sequence is CASSHTSGADTQYF. CDR3 in DNA: TGCGCCAGCAGCCACACTAGCGGGGCAGATACGCAGTATTTT.

This chain uses TRBV30 with TRBJ1-1; maybe TRBD1 (5 bases). Germline-derived CDR1 and CDR2 are GTSNPN and SVGIG (reference sequence). The length of the CDR3 is 14 residues. Trimming took off 5 bases at V and 0 bases at J, with 13 bases between the two ends. The CDR3 loop reads CAWEPGRMNTEAFF. CDR3 nucleotides: TGTGCCTGGGAGCCAGGGAGGATGAACACTGAAGCTTTCTTT.

The chain uses TRBV5-1 and TRBJ2-3; 9 nucleotides agree with TRBD2. V lost 2 bases, J lost 4 bases, and 5 bases stayed unmatched. The CDR3 extends over 15 amino acids. CDR1 SGHRS and CDR2 YFSETQ come from the germline V gene. CDR3 sequence (DNA): TGCGCCAGCAGCTTCGGCGGGGGGGCAGCAGATACGCAGTATTTT. This translates into CASSFGGGAADTQYF.